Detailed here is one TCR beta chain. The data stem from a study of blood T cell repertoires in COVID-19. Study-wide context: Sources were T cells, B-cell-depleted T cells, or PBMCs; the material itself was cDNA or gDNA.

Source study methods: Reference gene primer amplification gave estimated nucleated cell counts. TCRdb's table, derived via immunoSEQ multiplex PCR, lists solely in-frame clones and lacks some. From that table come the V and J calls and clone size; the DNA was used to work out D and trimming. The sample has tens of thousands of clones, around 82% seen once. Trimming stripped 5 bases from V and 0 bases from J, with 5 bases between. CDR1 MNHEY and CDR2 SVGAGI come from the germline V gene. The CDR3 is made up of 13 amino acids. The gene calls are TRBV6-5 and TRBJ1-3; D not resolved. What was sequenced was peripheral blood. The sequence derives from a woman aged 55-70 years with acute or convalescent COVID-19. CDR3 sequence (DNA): TGTGCCAGCAGTCGGGACTCTGGAAACACCATATATTTT. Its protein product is CASSRDSGNTIYF.